The 5 T cell receptor beta chains in this list originate from one sample, sequenced in a study of blood T cell repertoires in COVID-19. Using immunoSEQ multiplex PCR, the repertoire was profiled, and TCRdb retains in-frame clones only, with some absent. The sample records 150,000 to 200,000 clones, roughly 80% being singletons. The sample was peripheral blood. The receptors derive from a man aged 25-40 years with active or convalescent COVID-19.

This clone was counted a few times. The chain joins TRBV10-3 to TRBJ1-2; 8 positions agree with TRBD1. With V trimmed by 3 bases and J by 3 bases, 6 bases remained unmatched. Germline V gives CDR1 ENHRY, CDR2 SYGVKD. This CDR3 region has 15 residues. Written as DNA, the CDR3 is TGTGCCATCAGTGAAGGACAGGGAGGACACTATGGCTACACCTTC. Its translation: CAISEGQGGHYGYTF.

The chain employs TRBV24-1 and TRBJ1-1; D possibly corresponds to TRBD1 (6 bases). The CDR3 is 14 amino acids. V shed 3 bases and J shed 4 bases, with 11 bases lying between them. CDR1 KGHDR and CDR2 SFDVKD come from the germline V gene. The CDR3 loop is CATSDTDSVTEAFF. In DNA, the CDR3 is TGTGCCACCAGTGATACGGACAGCGTCACTGAAGCTTTCTTT.

Only one count was recorded for this clone. This CDR3 is CASSYSSGGYTF. CDR3 DNA: TGCGCCAGCAGTTACTCCTCCGGTGGCTACACCTTC. This chain links TRBV5-1 with TRBJ1-2; D is unclear. V lost 5 bases and J lost 7, with 12 bases in between. CDR3 size: 12 residues. From germline, CDR1 is SGHRS and CDR2 YFSETQ.

This clone was recorded once. The gene calls are TRBV28 and TRBJ2-7; 7 nucleotides match TRBD1. The CDR3 has 12 residues. V was pared by 6 bases and J by 10 bases, with 9 bases of the junction left unmatched. From germline, CDR1 is MDHEN and CDR2 SYDVKM. Written as DNA, the CDR3 is TGTGCCAGCAGCCCGGGACAGTCTGTCCAGTACGTC. Encoded protein: CASSPGQSVQYV.

The chain recombines TRBV7-6 with TRBJ2-3; a weak D match, TRBD2 (7 bases). Deletions cut 1 base from V and 3 bases from J, with 23 bases between. Germline assignment: CDR1 SGHVS and CDR2 FNYEAQ. CDR3 length equals 19 residues. The CDR3 DNA reads TGTGCCAGCAGCTTAGAGATGAGGGGGGGCCCCTTTGCTACAGATACGCAGTATTTT. Its protein product is CASSLEMRGGPFATDTQYF. The full variable domain, its missing parts supplied by reference TRBV7-6 and TRBJ2-3, is GAGVSQSPRYKVTKRGQDVALRCDPISGHVSLYWYRQALGQGPEFLTYFNYEAQQDKSGLPNDRFSAERPEGSISTLTIQRTEQRDSAMYRCASSLEMRGGPFATDTQYFGPGTRLTVL.